These 17 T cell receptor beta chains originate from one sample sequenced in a study of Graves' ophthalmopathy and Graves' hyperthyroidism. For repertoire sequencing, the TCR beta CDR3 regions were amplified from RNA transcripts. Investigators did first-round RT-PCR with HTBI primers, then second-round multiplex PCR. TCRdb redid the calling of the multiplex PCR reads with MiXCR, one entry per CDR3 protein. The repertoire holds 450,000 or so distinct CDR3 sequences, with 13% to 15% as singletons. Material: blood. The receptors shown here come from a woman aged 25 to 39 with Graves' ophthalmopathy.

This clonotype was seen a handful of times. The V call is TRBV6-1, the J call TRBJ2-2; D call uncertain. The CDR3 loop spans 13 amino acids. Trimming shortened V by 4 bases and J by 6 bases, and 9 bases separated the two germline ends. Per germline, CDR1 MNHNS and CDR2 SASEGT. The CDR3, as DNA: TGTGCCAGCAGTGTATCCTCCCCCGGGGAGCTGTTTTTT. Its translation is CASSVSSPGELFF.

The chain uses TRBV30 and TRBJ2-7; TRBD1 is a possible D gene (6 bases). The germline V gene has CDR1 GTSNPN and CDR2 SVGIG (reference sequence). This CDR3 comprises 12 residues. Trimming removed 3 bases from V and 3 bases from J, with 9 bases in between. CDR3 loop: CAWRRTVYEQYF. The DNA of the CDR3 is TGTGCCTGGAGGCGGACAGTCTACGAGCAGTACTTC.

This clonotype was detected many times. The V call is TRBV29-1, the J call TRBJ2-7, with TRBD1 matching 7 bases. The J segment lost 1 base and the V segment lost 5 bases, leaving 2 bases of the junction unmatched. The CDR3 is 12 residues long. The germline gives CDR1 SQVTM, CDR2 ANQGSEA. In nucleotides, the CDR3 is TGCAGCGTTCGGGACAGTTCCTACGAGCAGTACTTC. It encodes CSVRDSSYEQYF.

This clonotype was recorded many times. The chain employs TRBV4-1 and TRBJ1-3; possible D gene TRBD1, 5 bases. The CDR3 extends over 15 amino acids. Trimming pared 7 bases from V and 8 bases from J, leaving 21 bases between. The V gene's germline CDR1 is MGHRA and CDR2 YSYEKL. The chain's CDR3 is CASTPREGLVDTIYF. The CDR3 region has the DNA TGCGCCAGCACCCCCCGGGAGGGGCTCGTTGACACCATATATTTT.

This clonotype was observed many times. The rearrangement uses TRBV27 and TRBJ2-2, with D perhaps matching TRBD2 (6 bases). V lost 9 bases and J 7 bases, leaving 18 bases between the germline ends. CDR3 length: 14 amino acids. Germline CDR1 is MNHEY and CDR2 is SMNVEV (reference sequence). The CDR3 nucleotides are TGTGCCAGTTCCCTCTCGGGAGTAGGCGGGGAGCTGTTTTTT. Amino acid sequence: CASSLSGVGGELFF.

In this sample, this clonotype turned up many times. The CDR3 nucleotides read TGTGCCAGCAGTGAGGGGACTAGCGGGGGATCCTACGAGCAGTACTTC. It codes for CASSEGTSGGSYEQYF. V usage is TRBV2 and J usage is TRBJ2-7; 14 bases agree with TRBD2. The CDR3 has 16 residues. The germline gives CDR1 SNHLY, CDR2 FYNNEI. Trimming removed 3 bases from V and 1 base from J; junction bases left unmatched: 2.

In its sample, this clonotype was seen many times. In DNA, the CDR3 is TGCGCCAGCAGCCCACTCCTTTCGGGACAGGGAAACACTGAAGCTTTCTTT. This translates into CASSPLLSGQGNTEAFF. The V and J genes are TRBV5-1 and TRBJ1-1, with TRBD1 identical over 9 bases. Germline CDR1 is SGHRS and CDR2 is YFSETQ. The CDR3 is 17 amino acids. With V trimmed by 4 bases and J by 2 bases, 12 bases remained unmatched.

CDR3 nucleotides: TGTGCCAGCAGCCTCGGGACAAGTAATTCACCCCTCCACTTT. This sequence encodes CASSLGTSNSPLHF. The gene calls are TRBV7-3 and TRBJ1-6, with a tentative D call TRBD1 (6 bases). Germline CDR1 SGHTA, CDR2 FQGTGA. V lost 5 bases and J 6 bases, leaving 11 bases between the germline ends. This CDR3 is 14 amino acids long.

This clonotype has a count of ten or more. The CDR3 protein is CASIRGSPVMKETQYF. In nucleotides, the CDR3 is TGTGCCAGCATCCGGGGGAGTCCAGTAATGAAAGAGACCCAGTACTTC. The rearrangement joins TRBV27 to TRBJ2-5; D possibly corresponds to TRBD2 (6 bases). V was trimmed by 7 bases and J by 3 bases, leaving 21 bases between them. In germline, CDR1 is MNHEY, CDR2 SMNVEV (reference sequence). There are 16 residues in the CDR3.

V usage is TRBV20-1 and J usage is TRBJ2-5, with D possibly TRBD1 on 5 matching bases. This CDR3 region has 15 residues. Germline assignment: CDR1 DFQATT and CDR2 SNEGSKA (reference sequence). V lost 0 bases to trimming and J lost 0 bases, with 11 bases between them. The CDR3, as DNA: TGCAGTGCTAGAGATCCTCGACAGTACCAAGAGACCCAGTACTTC. It translates to CSARDPRQYQETQYF.

This clonotype appeared many times. The chain is built from TRBV19 and TRBJ1-5; weak D call: TRBD1 (6 bases). CDR3 length: 15 amino acids. CDR1 and CDR2 from the germline V gene are LNHDA and SQIVND (reference sequence). V lost 7 bases, J lost 6 bases, and 19 bases lay in between. The CDR3 nucleotides are TGTGCCAGTAAGGGGGAGGGGCCCGGCCGTCAGCCCCAGCATTTT. Its translation: CASKGEGPGRQPQHF.

This clonotype came up many times. The chain joins TRBV12-5 to TRBJ2-7, with 12 nucleotides matching TRBD1. Germline CDR1 and CDR2: LGHNT and FRNRAP. V shed 5 bases, J shed 6 bases, and the junction held 17 bases outside the gene matches. The CDR3 runs to 18 residues. In nucleotides, the CDR3 is TGTGCTAGTGGTCTCATAACCGGGACAGGGGGCGCTCGGTCCGAGCAGTACTTC. It codes for CASGLITGTGGARSEQYF.

This clonotype was seen many times. The chain uses TRBV6-1 and TRBJ1-6; D gene uncertain. Looked up from germline, CDR1 is MNHNS and CDR2 is SASEGT. Trimming left V 2 bases short and J 16 bases short, with 18 bases between. This CDR3 is built from 14 residues. The CDR3 loop is CASSESRLFDSLHF. The CDR3 DNA reads as TGTGCCAGCAGTGAATCCCGTCTTTTTGATTCTCTCCACTTT.

The chain has TRBV11-2 and TRBJ1-5, with 7 positions matching TRBD1. The CDR3 extends over 17 amino acids. With V trimmed by 5 bases and J by 3 bases, 13 bases remained unmatched. CDR1 and CDR2 from the germline V gene are SGHAT and FQNNGV. This CDR3 is CASSQGGGASFNQPQHF. The DNA of the CDR3 is TGTGCCAGCAGCCAGGGGGGGGGAGCGTCCTTCAATCAGCCCCAGCATTTT.

This clonotype has a count of ten or more. V is TRBV5-6 and J is TRBJ1-5; unclear D gene. Trimming left V 4 bases short and J 3 bases short, with 14 bases between. The CDR3 extends over 15 amino acids. The germline gives CDR1 SGHDT, CDR2 YYEEEE. The CDR3 spells CASSHQREINQPQHF. DNA of the CDR3: TGTGCCAGCAGCCACCAGAGGGAGATCAATCAGCCCCAGCATTTT.

The table lists this clonotype with many counts. The chain is built from TRBV6-1 and TRBJ1-2, with a weak D call TRBD1 (6 bases). Germline CDR1 is MNHNS and CDR2 is SASEGT. Trimming removed 6 bases from V and 7 bases from J, with 12 bases in between. The CDR3 is 12 residues long. The CDR3 protein is CASRQTGLGYTF. CDR3 in DNA: TGTGCCAGCAGACAAACAGGGCTTGGCTACACCTTC.

This clonotype was observed many times. The chain carries TRBV11-2 and TRBJ2-7; D gene unclear. Germline V gene data show CDR1 as SGHAT and CDR2 as FQNNGV. The length of the CDR3 is 14 residues. The germline V and J ends were trimmed by 5 bases and 4 bases, with 15 bases remaining between them. CDR3 loop: CASSDARPPYEQYF. CDR3 coding DNA: TGTGCCAGCAGCGATGCAAGACCGCCTTACGAGCAGTACTTC.